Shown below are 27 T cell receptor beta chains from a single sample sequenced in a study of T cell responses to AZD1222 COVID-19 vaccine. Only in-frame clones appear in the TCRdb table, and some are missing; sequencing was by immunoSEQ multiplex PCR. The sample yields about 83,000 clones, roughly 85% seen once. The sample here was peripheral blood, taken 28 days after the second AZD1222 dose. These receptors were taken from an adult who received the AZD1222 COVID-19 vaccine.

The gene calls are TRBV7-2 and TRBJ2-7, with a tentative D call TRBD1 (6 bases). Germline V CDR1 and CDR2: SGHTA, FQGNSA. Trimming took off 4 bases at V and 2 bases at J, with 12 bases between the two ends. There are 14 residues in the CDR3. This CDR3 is CASSYRVSTYEQYF. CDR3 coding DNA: TGTGCCAGCAGCTACAGGGTTTCAACCTACGAGCAGTACTTC.

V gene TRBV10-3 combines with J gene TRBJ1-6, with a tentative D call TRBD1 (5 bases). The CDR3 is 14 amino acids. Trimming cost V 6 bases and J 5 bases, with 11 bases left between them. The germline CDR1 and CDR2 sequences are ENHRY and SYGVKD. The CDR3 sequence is CAIRGTVDNSPLHF. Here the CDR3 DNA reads TGTGCCATCAGAGGGACGGTTGATAATTCACCCCTCCACTTT.

The DNA for the CDR3 is TGCGCCAGCAGCTTGCGTACCACCGGGGAGCTGTTTTTT. Its translation: CASSLRTTGELFF. The J gene is TRBJ2-2, the V gene TRBV5-1; D is unclear. CDR3 length equals 13 residues. Germline loops: CDR1 SGHRS, CDR2 YFSETQ. Deletions cut 1 base from V and 4 bases from J, with 5 bases between.

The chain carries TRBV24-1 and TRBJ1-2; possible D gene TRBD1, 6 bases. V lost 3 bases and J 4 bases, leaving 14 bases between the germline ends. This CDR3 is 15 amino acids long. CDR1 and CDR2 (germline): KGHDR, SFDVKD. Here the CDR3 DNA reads TGTGCCACCAGTGATGGCTCTACAGGGATCTATGGCTACACCTTC. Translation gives CATSDGSTGIYGYTF.

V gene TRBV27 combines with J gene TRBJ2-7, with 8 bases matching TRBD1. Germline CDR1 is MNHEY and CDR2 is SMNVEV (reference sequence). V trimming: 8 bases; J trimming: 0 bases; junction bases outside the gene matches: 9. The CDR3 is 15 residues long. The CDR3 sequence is CASLRLTGASYEQYF. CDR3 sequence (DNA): TGTGCCAGCCTCCGTTTGACAGGGGCCTCCTACGAGCAGTACTTC.

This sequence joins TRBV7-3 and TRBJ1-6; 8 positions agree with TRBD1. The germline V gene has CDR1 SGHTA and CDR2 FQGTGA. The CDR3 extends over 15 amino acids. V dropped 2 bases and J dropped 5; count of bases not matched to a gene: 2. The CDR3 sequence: CASSLSGGNNSPLHF. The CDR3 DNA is TGTGCCAGCAGCTTATCAGGGGGCAATAATTCACCCCTCCACTTT.

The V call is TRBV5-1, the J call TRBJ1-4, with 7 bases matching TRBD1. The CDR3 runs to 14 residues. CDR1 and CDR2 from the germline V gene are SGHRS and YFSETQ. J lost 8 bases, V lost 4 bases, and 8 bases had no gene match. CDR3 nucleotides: TGCGCCAGCAGCCCAACAGGGGAGGGCGAAAAACTGTTTTTT. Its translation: CASSPTGEGEKLFF.

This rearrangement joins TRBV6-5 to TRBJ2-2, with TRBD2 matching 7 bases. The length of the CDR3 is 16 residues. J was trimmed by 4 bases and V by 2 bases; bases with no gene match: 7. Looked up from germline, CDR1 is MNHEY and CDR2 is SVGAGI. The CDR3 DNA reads TGTGCCAGCAGTTACCGTGGGGGGGTCTCCACCGGGGAGCTGTTTTTT. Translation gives CASSYRGGVSTGELFF.

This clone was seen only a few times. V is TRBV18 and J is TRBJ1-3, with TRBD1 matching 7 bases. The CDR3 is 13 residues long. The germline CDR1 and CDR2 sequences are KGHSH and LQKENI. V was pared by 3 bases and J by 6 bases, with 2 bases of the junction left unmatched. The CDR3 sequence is CASSPGQENTIYF. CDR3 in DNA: TGTGCCAGCTCACCTGGACAGGAAAACACCATATATTTT.

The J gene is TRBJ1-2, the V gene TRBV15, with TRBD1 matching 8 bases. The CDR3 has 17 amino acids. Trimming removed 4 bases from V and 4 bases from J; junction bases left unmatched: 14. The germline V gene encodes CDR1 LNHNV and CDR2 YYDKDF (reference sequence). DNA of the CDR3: TGTGCCACCAGCACAAGAGAAGCCAGGGGGCTAGGCTATGGCTACACCTTC. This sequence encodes CATSTREARGLGYGYTF.

The CDR3, as DNA: TGCCCCCCCAGCCGACAGGTAGACTCTGGAAACACCATATATTTT. It is translated as CPPSRQVDSGNTIYF. This chain uses TRBV10-2 with TRBJ1-3; weak D call: TRBD1 (6 bases). Germline CDR1 WSHSY, CDR2 SAAADI. The CDR3 extends over 15 amino acids.

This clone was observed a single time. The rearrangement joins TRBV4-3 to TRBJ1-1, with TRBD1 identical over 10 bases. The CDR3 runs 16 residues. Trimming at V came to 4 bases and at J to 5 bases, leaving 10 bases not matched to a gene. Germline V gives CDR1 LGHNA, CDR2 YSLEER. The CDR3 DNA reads TGCGCCAGCAGCCCCAGGACAGGGGGATATCTAACTGAAGCTTTCTTT. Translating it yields CASSPRTGGYLTEAFF.

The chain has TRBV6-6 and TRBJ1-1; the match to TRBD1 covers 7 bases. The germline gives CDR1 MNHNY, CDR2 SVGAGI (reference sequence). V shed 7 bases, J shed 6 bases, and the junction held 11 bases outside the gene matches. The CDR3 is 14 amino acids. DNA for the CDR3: TGTGCCAGCACCTTAGACAGGGCAAGCTCTGAAGCTTTCTTT. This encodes CASTLDRASSEAFF.

CDR3 coding DNA: TGCAGTGCTAGTGGGGGAGAGCAGTACTTC. This translates into CSASGGEQYF. The V gene is TRBV20-1, the J gene TRBJ2-7, with D perhaps matching TRBD1 or TRBD2 (5 bases each). This CDR3 spans 10 amino acids. The germline V and J ends were trimmed by 3 bases and 7 bases, with 7 bases remaining between them. Looked up from germline, CDR1 is DFQATT and CDR2 is SNEGSKA (reference sequence).

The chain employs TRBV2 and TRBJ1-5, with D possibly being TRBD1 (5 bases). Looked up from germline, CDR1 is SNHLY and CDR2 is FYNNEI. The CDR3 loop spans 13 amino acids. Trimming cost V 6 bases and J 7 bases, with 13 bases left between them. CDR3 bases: TGTGCCAGCAGGGAGGACATGGGGCAGCCCCAGCATTTT. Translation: CASREDMGQPQHF.

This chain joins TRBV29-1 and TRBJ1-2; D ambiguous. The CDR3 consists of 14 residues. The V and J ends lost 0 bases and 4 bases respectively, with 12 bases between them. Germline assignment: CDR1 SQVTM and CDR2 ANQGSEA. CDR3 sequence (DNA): TGCAGCGTTGAAGATCGTAACCGACTCTATGGCTACACCTTC. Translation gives CSVEDRNRLYGYTF.

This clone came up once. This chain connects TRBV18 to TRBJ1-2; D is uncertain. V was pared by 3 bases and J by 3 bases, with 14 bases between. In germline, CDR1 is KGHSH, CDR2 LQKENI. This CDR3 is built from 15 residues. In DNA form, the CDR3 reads TGTGCCAGCTCACCGAACAGTCCCAAAGACTATGGCTACACCTTC. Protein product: CASSPNSPKDYGYTF. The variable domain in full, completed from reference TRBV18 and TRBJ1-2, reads NAGVMQNPRHLVRRRGQEARLRCSPMKGHSHVYWYRQLPEEGLKFMVYLQKENIIDESGMPKERFSAEFPKEGPSILRIQQVVRGDSAAYFCASSPNSPKDYGYTFGSGTRLTVV.

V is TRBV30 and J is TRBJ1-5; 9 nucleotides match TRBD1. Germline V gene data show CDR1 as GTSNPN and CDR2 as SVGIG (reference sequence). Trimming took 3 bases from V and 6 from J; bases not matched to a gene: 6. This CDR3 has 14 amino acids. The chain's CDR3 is CAWRGTGGGQPQHF. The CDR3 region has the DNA TGTGCCTGGAGGGGTACAGGGGGCGGTCAGCCCCAGCATTTT.

The CDR3 is CAREKGAGMNTEAFF. The CDR3 DNA reads TGTGCCAGGGAAAAGGGCGCAGGGATGAACACTGAAGCTTTCTTT. The chain employs TRBV27 and TRBJ1-1; D perhaps matches TRBD1 (5 bases). Germline V lookup: CDR1 MNHEY, CDR2 SMNVEV (reference sequence). V was trimmed by 9 bases and J by 0 bases, leaving 17 bases between them. The CDR3 runs to 15 residues.

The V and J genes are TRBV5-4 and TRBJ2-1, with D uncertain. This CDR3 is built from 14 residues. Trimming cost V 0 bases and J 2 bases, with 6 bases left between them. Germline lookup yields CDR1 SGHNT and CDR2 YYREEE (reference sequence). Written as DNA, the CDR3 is TGTGCCAGCAGCTTGGGATCGGCCTACAATGAGCAGTTCTTC. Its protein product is CASSLGSAYNEQFF.

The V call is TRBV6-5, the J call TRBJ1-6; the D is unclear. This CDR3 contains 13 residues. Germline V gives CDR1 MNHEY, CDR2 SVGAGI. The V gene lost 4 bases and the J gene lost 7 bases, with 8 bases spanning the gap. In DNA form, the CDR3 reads TGTGCCAGCAGTTCCAGTGGGAATTCACCCCTCCACTTT. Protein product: CASSSSGNSPLHF.

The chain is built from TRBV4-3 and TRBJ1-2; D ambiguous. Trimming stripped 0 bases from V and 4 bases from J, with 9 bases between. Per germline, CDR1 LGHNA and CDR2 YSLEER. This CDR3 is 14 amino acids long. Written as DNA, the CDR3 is TGCGCCAGCAGCCAAGATCAAGGCCCCTATGGCTACACCTTC. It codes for CASSQDQGPYGYTF.

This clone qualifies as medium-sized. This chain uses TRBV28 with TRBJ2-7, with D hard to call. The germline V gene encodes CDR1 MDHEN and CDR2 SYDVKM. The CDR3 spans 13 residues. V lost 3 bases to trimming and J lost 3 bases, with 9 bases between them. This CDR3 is CASSFPDGYEQYF. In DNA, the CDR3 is TGTGCCAGCAGTTTCCCGGACGGCTACGAGCAGTACTTC.

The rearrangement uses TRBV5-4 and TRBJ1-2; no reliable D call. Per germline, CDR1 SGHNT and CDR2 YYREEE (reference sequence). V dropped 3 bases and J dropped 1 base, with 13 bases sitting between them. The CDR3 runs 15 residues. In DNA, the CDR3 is TGTGCCAGCAGCTCGGGATATGGGCGTAACTATGGCTACACCTTC. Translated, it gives CASSSGYGRNYGYTF.

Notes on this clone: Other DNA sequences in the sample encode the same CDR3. The CDR3 sequence: CASSQLVNTEAFF. CDR3 coding DNA: TGTGCCAGCAGCCAATTAGTGAACACTGAAGCTTTCTTT. The chain couples TRBV16 to TRBJ1-1, with D uncertain. The V end was cut by 1 base, the J end by 0 bases, with 3 bases between. Germline CDR1 reads KGHSY; CDR2 reads FQNENV. CDR3 length equals 13 residues. The full variable domain, its missing parts supplied by reference TRBV16 and TRBJ1-1, is GEEVAQTPKHLVRGEGQKAKLYCAPIKGHSYVFWYQQVLKNEFKFLISFQNENVFDETGMPKERFSAKCLPNSPCSLEIQATKLEDSAVYFCASSQLVNTEAFFGQGTRLTVV.

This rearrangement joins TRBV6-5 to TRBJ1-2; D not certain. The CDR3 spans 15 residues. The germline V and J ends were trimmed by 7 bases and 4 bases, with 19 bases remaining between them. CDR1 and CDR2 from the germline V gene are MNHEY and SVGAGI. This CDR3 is CASKKAADTSYGYTF. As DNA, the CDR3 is TGTGCCAGCAAGAAAGCAGCGGATACCTCCTATGGCTACACCTTC.

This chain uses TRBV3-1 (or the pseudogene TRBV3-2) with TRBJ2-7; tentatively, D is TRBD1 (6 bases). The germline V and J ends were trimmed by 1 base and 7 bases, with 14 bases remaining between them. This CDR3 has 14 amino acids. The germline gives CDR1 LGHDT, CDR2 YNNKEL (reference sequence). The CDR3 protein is CASSQAQGLREQYF. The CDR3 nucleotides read TGTGCCAGCAGCCAAGCACAGGGTTTAAGGGAGCAGTACTTC.